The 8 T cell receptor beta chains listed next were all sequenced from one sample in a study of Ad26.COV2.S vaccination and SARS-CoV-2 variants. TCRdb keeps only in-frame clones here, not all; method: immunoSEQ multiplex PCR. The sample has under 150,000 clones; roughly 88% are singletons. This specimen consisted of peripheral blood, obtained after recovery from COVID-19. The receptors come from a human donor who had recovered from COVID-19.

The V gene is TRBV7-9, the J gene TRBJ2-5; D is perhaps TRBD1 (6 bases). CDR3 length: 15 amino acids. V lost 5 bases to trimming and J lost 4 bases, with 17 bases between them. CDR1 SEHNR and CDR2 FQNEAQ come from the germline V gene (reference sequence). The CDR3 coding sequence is TGTGCCAGCAGCCTAGTTGAGGGGGACCCAGAGACCCAGTACTTC. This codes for CASSLVEGDPETQYF.

The CDR3 DNA sequence: TGTGCCAGCAAGGTCGAGGCCCGGACTGAAGCTTTCTTT. It yields the protein CASKVEARTEAFF. The chain joins TRBV2 to TRBJ1-1; D unclear. Germline-derived CDR1 and CDR2 are SNHLY and FYNNEI. This CDR3 spans 13 amino acids. V lost 7 bases and J lost 5, with 14 bases in between.

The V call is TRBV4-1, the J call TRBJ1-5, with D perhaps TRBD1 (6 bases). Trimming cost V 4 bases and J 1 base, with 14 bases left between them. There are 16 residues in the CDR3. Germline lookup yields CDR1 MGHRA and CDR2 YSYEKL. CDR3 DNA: TGCGCCAGCAGCCCGTTAGGGGGATCGAGCAATCAGCCCCAGCATTTT. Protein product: CASSPLGGSSNQPQHF.

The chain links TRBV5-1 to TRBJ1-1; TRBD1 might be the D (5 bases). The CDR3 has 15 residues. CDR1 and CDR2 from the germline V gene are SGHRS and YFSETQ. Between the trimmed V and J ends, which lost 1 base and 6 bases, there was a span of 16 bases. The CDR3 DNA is TGCGCCAGCAGCTTGCGGCAGGGCTCCGGTGCTGAAGCTTTCTTT. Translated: CASSLRQGSGAEAFF. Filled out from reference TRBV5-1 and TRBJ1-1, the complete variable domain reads KAGVTQTPRYLIKTRGQQVTLSCSPISGHRSVSWYQQTPGQGLQFLFEYFSETQRNKGNFPGRFSGRQFSNSRSEMNVSTLELGDSALYLCASSLRQGSGAEAFFGQGTRLTVV.

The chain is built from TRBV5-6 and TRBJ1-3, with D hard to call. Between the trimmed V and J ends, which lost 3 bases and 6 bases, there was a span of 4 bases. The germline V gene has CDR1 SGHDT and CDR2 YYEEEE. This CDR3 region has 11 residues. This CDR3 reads CASSSLNTIYF. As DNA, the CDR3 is TGTGCCAGCAGCTCGCTAAACACCATATATTTT. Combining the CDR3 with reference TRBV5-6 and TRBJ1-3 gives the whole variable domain DAGVTQSPTHLIKTRGQQVTLRCSPKSGHDTVSWYQQALGQGPQFIFQYYEEEERQRGNFPDRFSGHQFPNYSSELNVNALLLGDSALYLCASSSLNTIYFGEGSWLTVV.

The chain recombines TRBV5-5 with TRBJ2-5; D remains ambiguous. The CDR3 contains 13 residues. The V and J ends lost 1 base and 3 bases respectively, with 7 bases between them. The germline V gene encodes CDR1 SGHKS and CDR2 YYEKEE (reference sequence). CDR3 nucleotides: TGTGCCAGCAGCTTGCCGGGTGAAGAGACCCAGTACTTC. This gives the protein CASSLPGEETQYF.

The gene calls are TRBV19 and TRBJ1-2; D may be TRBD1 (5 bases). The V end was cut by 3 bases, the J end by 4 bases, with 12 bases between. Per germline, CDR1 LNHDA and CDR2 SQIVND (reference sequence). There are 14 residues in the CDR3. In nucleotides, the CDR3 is TGTGCCAGTAGTATTGCAGGGATCGTCTATGGCTACACCTTC. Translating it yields CASSIAGIVYGYTF.

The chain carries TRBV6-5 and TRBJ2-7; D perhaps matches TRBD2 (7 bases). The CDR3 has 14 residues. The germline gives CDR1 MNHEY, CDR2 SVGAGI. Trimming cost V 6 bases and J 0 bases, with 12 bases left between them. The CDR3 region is CASSRGATSYEQYF. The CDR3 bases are TGTGCCAGCAGCCGGGGGGCCACCTCCTACGAGCAGTACTTC.